The following is a T cell receptor (beta chain) sequence with its context. Its antigen is not known. The sample is drawn from a study of vaccination effects on CD4 cells after COVID-19. Overall study results and limits: Few convalescent patients, and no early post-infection timepoints, were available to the study. By a late point after vaccination, infection- and vaccine-induced clones had shrunk markedly through clonal contraction.

Cells that had been cultured for ten to eleven days were the source of isolated CD4+ T cells. Previously uninfected by SARS-CoV-2, the vaccine recipients also showed negative nucleocapsid antibodies. Half of the medium was exchanged for IL-2 medium on both days 3 and 7. TCRdb keeps only in-frame clones here, not all; method: immunoSEQ multiplex PCR. The table has tens of thousands of clones, approximately 80% seen once. The clonotype originates from a human donor who received a COVID-19 vaccine. The source was CD4+ T cells from PBMCs cultured without peptide, collected before COVID-19 vaccination.

The CDR3 coding sequence is TGTGCCAGTAGTATCTCGTCCAGGGGATTCGGAAACACCATATATTTT. Protein product: CASSISSRGFGNTIYF. The V call is TRBV19, the J call TRBJ1-3; D is perhaps TRBD1 (6 bases). The CDR3 covers 16 residues. The germline V gene has CDR1 LNHDA and CDR2 SQIVND (reference sequence). Trimming stripped 3 bases from V and 4 bases from J, with 16 bases between.